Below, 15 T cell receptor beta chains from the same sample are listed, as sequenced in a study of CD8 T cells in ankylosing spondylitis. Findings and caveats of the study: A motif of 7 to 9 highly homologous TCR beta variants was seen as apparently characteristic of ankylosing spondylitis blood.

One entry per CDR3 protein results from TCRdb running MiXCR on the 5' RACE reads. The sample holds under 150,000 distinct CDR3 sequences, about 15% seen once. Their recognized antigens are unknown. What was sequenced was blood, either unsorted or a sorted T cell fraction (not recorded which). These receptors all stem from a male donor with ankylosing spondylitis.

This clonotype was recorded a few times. The CDR3 is CASRGAGQETQYF. CDR3 DNA sequence: TGTGCCAGTCGTGGGGCTGGTCAAGAGACCCAGTACTTC. The chain carries TRBV12-3 or TRBV12-4 and TRBJ2-5; D is perhaps TRBD1 (5 bases). The CDR3 has 13 amino acids. V shed 9 bases and J shed 2 bases, with 13 bases lying between them.

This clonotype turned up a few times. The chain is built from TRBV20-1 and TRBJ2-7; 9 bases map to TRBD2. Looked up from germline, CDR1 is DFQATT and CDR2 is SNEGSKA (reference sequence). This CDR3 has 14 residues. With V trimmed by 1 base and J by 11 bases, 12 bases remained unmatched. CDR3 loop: CSARVVAGEPGEYF. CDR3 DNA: TGCAGTGCTAGAGTGGTAGCGGGAGAACCAGGGGAGTACTTC.

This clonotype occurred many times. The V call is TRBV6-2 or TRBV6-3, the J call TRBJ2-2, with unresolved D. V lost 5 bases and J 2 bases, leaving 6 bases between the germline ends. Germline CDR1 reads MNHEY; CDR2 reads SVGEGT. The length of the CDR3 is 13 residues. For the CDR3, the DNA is TGTGCCAGCAGTCCTCCCAACACCGGGGAGCTGTTTTTT. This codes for CASSPPNTGELFF.

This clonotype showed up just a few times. In DNA form, the CDR3 reads TGTGCCAGCAGTGAAAGTCCAGGGGGTGGCTACACCTTC. Residues: CASSESPGGGYTF. The J gene is TRBJ1-2, the V gene TRBV25-1; 7 bases are a match to TRBD1. The V gene's germline CDR1 is MGHDK and CDR2 SYGVNS. V was pared by 2 bases and J by 7 bases, with 4 bases of the junction left unmatched. The CDR3 runs 13 residues.

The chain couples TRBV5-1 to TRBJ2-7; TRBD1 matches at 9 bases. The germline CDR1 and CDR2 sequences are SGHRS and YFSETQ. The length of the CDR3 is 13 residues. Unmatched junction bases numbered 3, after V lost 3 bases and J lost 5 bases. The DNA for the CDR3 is TGCGCCAGCAGCTGGGACAGGGCCCACGAGCAGTACTTC. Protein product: CASSWDRAHEQYF.

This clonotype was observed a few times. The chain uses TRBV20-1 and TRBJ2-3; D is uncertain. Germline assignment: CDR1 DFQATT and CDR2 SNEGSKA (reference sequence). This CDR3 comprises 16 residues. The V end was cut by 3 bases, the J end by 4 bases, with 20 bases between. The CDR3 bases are TGCAGTGCTAGGCCCTGGCCCCTCGAGGATCCAGATACGCAGTATTTT. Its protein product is CSARPWPLEDPDTQYF.

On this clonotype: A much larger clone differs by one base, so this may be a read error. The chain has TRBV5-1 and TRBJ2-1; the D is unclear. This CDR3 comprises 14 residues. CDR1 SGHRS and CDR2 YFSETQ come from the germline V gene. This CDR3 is CAGSFYSSYNEQFF. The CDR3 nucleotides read TGCGCCGGCAGCTTTTACAGCTCCTACAATGAGCAGTTCTTC.

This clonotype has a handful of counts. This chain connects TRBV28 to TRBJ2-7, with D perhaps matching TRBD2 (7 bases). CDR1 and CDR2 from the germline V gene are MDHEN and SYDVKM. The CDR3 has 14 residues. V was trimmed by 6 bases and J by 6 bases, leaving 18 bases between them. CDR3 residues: CASRGEGPGVEQYF. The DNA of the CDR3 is TGTGCCAGCAGGGGGGAGGGACCAGGGGTCGAGCAGTACTTC.

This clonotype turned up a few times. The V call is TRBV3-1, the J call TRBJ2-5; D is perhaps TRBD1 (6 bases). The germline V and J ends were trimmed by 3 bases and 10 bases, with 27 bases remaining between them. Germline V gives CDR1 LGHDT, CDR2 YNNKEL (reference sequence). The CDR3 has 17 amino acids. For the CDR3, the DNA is TGTGCCAGCAGCCAGGGGGACATTCCCCCGGGGCGTGCGGACCAGTACTTC. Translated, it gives CASSQGDIPPGRADQYF.

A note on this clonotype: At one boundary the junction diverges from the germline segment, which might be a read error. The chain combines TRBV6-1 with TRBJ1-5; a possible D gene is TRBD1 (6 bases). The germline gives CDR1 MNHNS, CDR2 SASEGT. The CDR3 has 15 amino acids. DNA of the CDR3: TGTGCCAGCTACGCGGGGGGCATTAGCAATCAGCACCAGCATTTT. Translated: CASYAGGISNQHQHF.

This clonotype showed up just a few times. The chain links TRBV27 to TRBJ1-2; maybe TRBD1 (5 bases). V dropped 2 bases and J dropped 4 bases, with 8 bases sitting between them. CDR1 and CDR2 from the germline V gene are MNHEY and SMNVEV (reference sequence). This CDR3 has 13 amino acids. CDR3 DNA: TGTGCCAGCAGTTTAGTCGGGGCCTATGGCTACACCTTC. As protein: CASSLVGAYGYTF.

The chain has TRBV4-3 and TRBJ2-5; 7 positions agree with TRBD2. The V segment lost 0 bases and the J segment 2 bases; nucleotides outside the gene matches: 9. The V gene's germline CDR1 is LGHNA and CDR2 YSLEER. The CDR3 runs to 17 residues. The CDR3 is CASSQDASGTFQETQYF. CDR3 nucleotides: TGCGCCAGCAGCCAAGATGCCAGCGGGACGTTTCAAGAGACCCAGTACTTC.

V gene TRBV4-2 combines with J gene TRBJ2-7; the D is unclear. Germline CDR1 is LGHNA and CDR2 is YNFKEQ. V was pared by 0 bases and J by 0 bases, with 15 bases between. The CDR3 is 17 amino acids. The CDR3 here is CASSQENTGTGSYEQYF. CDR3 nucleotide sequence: TGTGCCAGCAGCCAAGAAAATACGGGCACCGGCTCCTACGAGCAGTACTTC.

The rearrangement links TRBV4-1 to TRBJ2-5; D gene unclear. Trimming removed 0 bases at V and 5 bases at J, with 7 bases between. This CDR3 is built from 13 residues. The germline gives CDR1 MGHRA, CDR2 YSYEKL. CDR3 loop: CASSQEFGETQYF. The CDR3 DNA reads TGCGCCAGCAGCCAAGAATTTGGGGAGACCCAGTACTTC.

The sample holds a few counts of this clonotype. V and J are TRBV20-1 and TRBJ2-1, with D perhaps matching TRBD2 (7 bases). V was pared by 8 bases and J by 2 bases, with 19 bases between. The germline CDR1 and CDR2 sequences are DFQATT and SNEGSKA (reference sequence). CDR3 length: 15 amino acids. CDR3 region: CSTPKGGTAYNEQFF. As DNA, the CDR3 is TGCAGTACCCCGAAGGGGGGGACGGCCTACAATGAGCAGTTCTTC.